This is a list of T cell receptor beta chains from one sample in a study of cytomegalovirus exposure and HLA in healthy donors. Sequencing used immunoSEQ multiplex PCR; TCRdb keeps in-frame clones, though not all of them. This sample's clone table lists 100,000 to 150,000 clones. Sequenced input: PBMCs. The receptors were sampled from a middle-aged woman in good health and CMV-seronegative. The conserved cysteine and the conserved F or W are not part of the CDR3 here.

v_gene	j_gene	CDR3aa
TRBV6-5	TRBJ2-1	ASSYTGDEQF
TRBV7-8	TRBJ2-1	ASSHYGRGNSNEQF
TRBV7-3	TRBJ2-5	ASSPGQGGETQY
TRBV5-1	TRBJ1-4	ASSPMGGGQGVWGTNEKLF
TRBV7-8	TRBJ1-2	ASSLRQGTGYT
TRBV5-6	TRBJ1-2	ASSRPTGWNNYGYT
TRBV7-8	TRBJ1-6	ASSLAGDRGHNSPLH
TRBV6-6	TRBJ1-1	ASSIFGGTEAF
TRBV27	TRBJ1-6	ASSLVRGETPLH
TRBV11-2	TRBJ1-2	ASSLDSRGDYGYT
TRBV25-1	TRBJ2-3	ATQGDTDTQY
TRBV6-1	TRBJ1-3	ASRRTGASGNTIY
TRBV5-4	TRBJ2-3	ASSVRLAGGLDTQY
TRBV7-9	TRBJ1-1	ASSSDRGTAEAF
TRBV10-3	TRBJ1-2	AISVQGTNYGYT
TRBV7-2	NA	ASRPDRSTGELF
TRBV9	TRBJ2-1	ASSVDSGGYNEQF
TRBV9	TRBJ1-3	ASSVQGGDSGNTIY
TRBV18	TRBJ2-5	ASSRGQGETQY
TRBV7-9	TRBJ1-1	ASSLMAENTEAF
TRBV7-2	TRBJ1-2	ASSLRDSINGYT
TRBV9	TRBJ2-6	ASSVEGAGANVLT